This T cell receptor beta chain stems from a study of T cells in Graves' hyperthyroidism and ophthalmopathy. This clonotype was observed a handful of times. Germline CDR1 reads GTSNPN; CDR2 reads SVGIG (reference sequence). The ends lost 2 bases at V and 5 bases at J; junction bases unmatched: 7. There are 15 residues in the CDR3. Amplified TCR beta CDR3 regions came from RNA transcripts. HTBI primers drove first-round RT-PCR of the TCR CDR3. TCRdb ran MiXCR on the multiplex PCR reads and lists one entry per CDR3 protein. The table records over 500,000 distinct CDR3 sequences, roughly 15% of them present only once.

The rearrangement uses TRBV30 and TRBJ1-5; 9 bases line up with TRBD1. This clonotype was sampled from a middle-aged woman with Graves' hyperthyroidism. Sample: blood. CDR3 DNA: TGTGCCTGGAGTCCCCGGGACAGGGTGGATCAGCCCCAGCATTTT. Its translation: CAWSPRDRVDQPQHF. The complete variable domain, with remaining parts taken from reference TRBV30 and TRBJ1-5, reads SQTIHQWPATLVQPVGSPLSLECTVEGTSNPNLYWYRQAAGRGLQLLFYSVGIGQISSEVPQNLSASRPQDRQFILSSKKLLLSDSGFYLCAWSPRDRVDQPQHFGDGTRLSIL.